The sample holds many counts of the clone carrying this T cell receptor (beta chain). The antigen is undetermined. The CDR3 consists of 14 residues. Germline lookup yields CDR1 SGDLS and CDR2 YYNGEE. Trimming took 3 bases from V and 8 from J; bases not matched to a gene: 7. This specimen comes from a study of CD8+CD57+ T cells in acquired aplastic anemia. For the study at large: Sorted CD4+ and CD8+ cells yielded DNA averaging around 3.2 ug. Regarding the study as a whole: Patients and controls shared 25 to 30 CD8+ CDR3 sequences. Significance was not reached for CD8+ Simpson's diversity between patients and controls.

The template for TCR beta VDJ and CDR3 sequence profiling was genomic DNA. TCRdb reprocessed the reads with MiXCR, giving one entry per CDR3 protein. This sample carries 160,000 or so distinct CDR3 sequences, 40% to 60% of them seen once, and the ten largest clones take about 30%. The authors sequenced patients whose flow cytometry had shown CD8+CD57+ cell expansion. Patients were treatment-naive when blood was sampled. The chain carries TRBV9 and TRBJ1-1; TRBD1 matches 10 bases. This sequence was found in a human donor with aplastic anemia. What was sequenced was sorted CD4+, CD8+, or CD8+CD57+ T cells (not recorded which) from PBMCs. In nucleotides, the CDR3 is TGTGCCAGCAGCGCCACCGGGACAGGGGCCGAAGCTTTCTTT. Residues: CASSATGTGAEAFF.